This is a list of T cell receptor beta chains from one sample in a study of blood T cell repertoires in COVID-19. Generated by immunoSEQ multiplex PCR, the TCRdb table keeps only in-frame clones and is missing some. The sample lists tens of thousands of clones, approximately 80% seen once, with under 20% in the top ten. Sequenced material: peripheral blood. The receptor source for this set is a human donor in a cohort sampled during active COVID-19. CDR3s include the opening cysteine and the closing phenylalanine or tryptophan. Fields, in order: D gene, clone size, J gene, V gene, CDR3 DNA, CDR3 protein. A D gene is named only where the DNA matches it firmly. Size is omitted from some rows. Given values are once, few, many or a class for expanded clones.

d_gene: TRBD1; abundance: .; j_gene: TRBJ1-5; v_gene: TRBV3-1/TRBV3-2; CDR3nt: TGTGCCAGCAGCCAAGGGACAGGTAGTCAGCCCCAGCATTTT; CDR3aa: CASSQGTGSQPQHF
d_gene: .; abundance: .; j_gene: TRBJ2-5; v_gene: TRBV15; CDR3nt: TGTGCCACCAGCACTGATGGGGGGGCTACAGAGACCCAGTACTTC; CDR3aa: CATSTDGGATETQYF
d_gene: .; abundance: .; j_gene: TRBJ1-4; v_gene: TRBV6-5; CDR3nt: TGTGCCAGCAGTTACACACAGGCCCCTGAAAAACTGTTTTTT; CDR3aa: CASSYTQAPEKLFF
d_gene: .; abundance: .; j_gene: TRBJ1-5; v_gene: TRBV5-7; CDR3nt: TGTGCCAGCAGACTCACAGGGTTTAGCAATCAGCCCCAGCATTTT; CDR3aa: CASRLTGFSNQPQHF
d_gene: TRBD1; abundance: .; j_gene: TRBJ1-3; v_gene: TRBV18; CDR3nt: TGTGCCAGCTCATCTGGGACAGGTTCCTCTGGAAACACCATATATTTT; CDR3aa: CASSSGTGSSGNTIYF
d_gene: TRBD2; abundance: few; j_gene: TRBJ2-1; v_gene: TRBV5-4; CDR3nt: TGTGCCAGCAGCTCCCGTGGCGGGAGTTTCTTGTATGAGCAGTTCTTC; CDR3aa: CASSSRGGSFLYEQFF
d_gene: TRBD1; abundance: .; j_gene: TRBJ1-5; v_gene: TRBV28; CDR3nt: TGTGCCAGCAGTTTACGGACAGGGGCTCTTAGCAATCAGCCCCAGCATTTT; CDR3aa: CASSLRTGALSNQPQHF
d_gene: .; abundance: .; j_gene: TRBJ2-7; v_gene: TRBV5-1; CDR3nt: TGCGCCAGCAGCCCGGGACAAACCTACGAGCAGTACTTC; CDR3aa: CASSPGQTYEQYF
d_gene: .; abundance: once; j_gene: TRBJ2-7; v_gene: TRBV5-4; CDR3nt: TGTGCCAGCAGCCCGGGTTCTCTCTACGAGCAGTACTTC; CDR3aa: CASSPGSLYEQYF
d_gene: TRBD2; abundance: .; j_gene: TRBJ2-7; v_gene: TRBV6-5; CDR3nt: TGTGCCAGCAGTCGGACCGGGACTAGCGTCTACGAGCAGTACTTC; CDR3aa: CASSRTGTSVYEQYF
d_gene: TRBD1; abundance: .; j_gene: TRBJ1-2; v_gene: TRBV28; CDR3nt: TGTGCCAGCTTCGACAACAGGGGAGGCTACACCTTC; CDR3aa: CASFDNRGGYTF
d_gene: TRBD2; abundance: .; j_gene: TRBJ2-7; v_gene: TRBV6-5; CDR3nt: TGTGCCAGCAGTTACTCGCCGGGGAGGGCCTACGAGCAGTACTTC; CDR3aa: CASSYSPGRAYEQYF
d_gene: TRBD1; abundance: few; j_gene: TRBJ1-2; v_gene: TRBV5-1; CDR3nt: TGCGCCAGCAGCATCGGACAGGGCCCAGATGGCTACACCTTC; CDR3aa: CASSIGQGPDGYTF
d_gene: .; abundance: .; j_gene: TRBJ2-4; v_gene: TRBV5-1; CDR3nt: TGCGCCAGCAGCGCCTCCCAGGGGCCCGAAAACATTCAGTACTTC; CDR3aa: CASSASQGPENIQYF
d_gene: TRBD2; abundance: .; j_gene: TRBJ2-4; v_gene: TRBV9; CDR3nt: TGTGCCAGCAGCGTGGGGGCTAGCGGGATTGCGGACATTCAGTACTTC; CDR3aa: CASSVGASGIADIQYF
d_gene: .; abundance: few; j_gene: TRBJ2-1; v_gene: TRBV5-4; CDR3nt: TGTGCCAGCAGCTTAGGGGCTAATGAGCAGTTCTTC; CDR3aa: CASSLGANEQFF
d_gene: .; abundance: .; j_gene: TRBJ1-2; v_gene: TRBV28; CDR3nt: TGTGCCAGCAGTTCCATGGGGGCCGGCTACACCTTC; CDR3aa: CASSSMGAGYTF
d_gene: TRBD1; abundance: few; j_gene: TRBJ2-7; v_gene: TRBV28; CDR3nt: TGTGCCAGCAGGGGACAGGGGAGTGACGAGCAGTACTTC; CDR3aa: CASRGQGSDEQYF
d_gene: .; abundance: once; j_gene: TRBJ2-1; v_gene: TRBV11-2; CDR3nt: TGTGCCAGCAGCTTGGAGCGGACGAATGAGCAGTTCTTC; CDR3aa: CASSLERTNEQFF
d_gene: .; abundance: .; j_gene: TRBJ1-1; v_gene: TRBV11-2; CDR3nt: TGTGCCAGCAGCTTAAGGCACGGACAGAGTGAAGCTTTCTTT; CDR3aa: CASSLRHGQSEAFF
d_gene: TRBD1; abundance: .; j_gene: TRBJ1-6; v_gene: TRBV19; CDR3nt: TGTGCCAGTAGTGTGGGACAGGGGAGGACACCCCTCCACTTT; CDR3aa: CASSVGQGRTPLHF
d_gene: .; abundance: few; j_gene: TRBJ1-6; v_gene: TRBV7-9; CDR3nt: TGTGCCAGCAGCTTAGTTGGCGGCAATCGGGGTCTCCACTTT; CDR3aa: CASSLVGGNRGLHF
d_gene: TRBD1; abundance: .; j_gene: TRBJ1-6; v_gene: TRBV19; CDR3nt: TGTGCCAGTAGTGAAGGACAGGGAATTAATTCACCCCTCCACTTT; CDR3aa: CASSEGQGINSPLHF
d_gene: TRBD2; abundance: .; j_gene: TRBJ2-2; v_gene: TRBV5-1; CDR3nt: TGCGCCAGCAGCTTTAGCGGGAGGGCCTCCGCCGGGGAGCTGTTTTTT; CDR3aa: CASSFSGRASAGELFF
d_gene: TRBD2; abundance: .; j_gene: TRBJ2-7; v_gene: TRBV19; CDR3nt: TGTGCCAGTAGTATAGTCGCTAGCGGGTCCTACGAGCAGTACTTC; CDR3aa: CASSIVASGSYEQYF
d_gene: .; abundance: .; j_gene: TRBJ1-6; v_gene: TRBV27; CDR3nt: TGTGCCAGCAGTCCCTTGAATTCACCCCTCCACTTT; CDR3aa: CASSPLNSPLHF
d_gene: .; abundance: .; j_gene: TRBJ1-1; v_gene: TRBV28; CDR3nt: TGTGCCAGCAGTTTGAGAAGTGAAGCTTTCTTT; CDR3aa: CASSLRSEAFF
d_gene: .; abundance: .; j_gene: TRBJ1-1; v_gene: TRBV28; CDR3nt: TGTGCCAGCAGTCTACCCGGGACACCAACTGAAGCTTTCTTT; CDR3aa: CASSLPGTPTEAFF
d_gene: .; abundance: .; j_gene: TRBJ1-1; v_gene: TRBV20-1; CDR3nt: TGCAGGCCGACAGGCACTGAAGCTTTCTTT; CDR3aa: CRPTGTEAFF
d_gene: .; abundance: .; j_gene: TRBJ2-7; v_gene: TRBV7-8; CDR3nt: TGTGCCAGCAGCTTAGGCGCAGCGACCTACGAGCAGTACTTC; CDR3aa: CASSLGAATYEQYF
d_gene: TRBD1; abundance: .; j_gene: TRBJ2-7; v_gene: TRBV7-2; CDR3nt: TGTGCCAGCAGCCGGGGACAGGCGATTACCGAGCAGTACTTC; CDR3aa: CASSRGQAITEQYF
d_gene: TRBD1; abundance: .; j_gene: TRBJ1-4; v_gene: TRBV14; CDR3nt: TGTGCCAGCAGCCCTCGGGACAGGGGGCGAGAAAAACTGTTTTTT; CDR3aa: CASSPRDRGREKLFF
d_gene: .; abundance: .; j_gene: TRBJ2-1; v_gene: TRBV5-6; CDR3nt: TGTGCCAGCAGCGTACGATTAGCGCTCCATGAGCAGTTCTTC; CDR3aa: CASSVRLALHEQFF
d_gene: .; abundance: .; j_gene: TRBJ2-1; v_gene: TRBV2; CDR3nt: TGTGCCAGCAGTGATGATCTAGCGCTATACAATGAGCAGTTCTTC; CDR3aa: CASSDDLALYNEQFF
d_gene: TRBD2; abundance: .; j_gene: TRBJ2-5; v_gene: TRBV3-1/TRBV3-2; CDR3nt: TGTGCCAGCAGCCAAGTCCCTTTAGCGGGAGATGAGACCCAGTACTTC; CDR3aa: CASSQVPLAGDETQYF
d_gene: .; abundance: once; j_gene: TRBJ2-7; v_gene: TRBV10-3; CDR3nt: TGTGCCATCAGTGAATCTGCCGACTCTAGGGAGCAGTACTTC; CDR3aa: CAISESADSREQYF
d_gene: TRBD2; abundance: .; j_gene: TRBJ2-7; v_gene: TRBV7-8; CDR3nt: TGTGCCAGCAGCCTTAGCGGGAGGGCCTGGTACGAGCAGTACTTC; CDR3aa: CASSLSGRAWYEQYF
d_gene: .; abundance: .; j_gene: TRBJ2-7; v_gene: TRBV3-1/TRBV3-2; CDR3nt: TGTGCCAGCAGCCAAGTTGAGACGCCCGGGGAGCAGTACTTC; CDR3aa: CASSQVETPGEQYF
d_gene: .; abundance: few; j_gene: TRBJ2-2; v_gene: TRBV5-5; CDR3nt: TGTGCCAGCAGCATTACACCAACGAACACCGGGGAGCTGTTTTTT; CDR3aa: CASSITPTNTGELFF
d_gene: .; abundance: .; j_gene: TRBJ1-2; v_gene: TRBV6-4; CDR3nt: TGTGCCCTACAGCGGGCGTTCCGTGGCTACACCTTC; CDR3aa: CALQRAFRGYTF
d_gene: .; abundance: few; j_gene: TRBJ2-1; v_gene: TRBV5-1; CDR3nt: TGCGCCAGCAGCTTAGGAGGCGGGACGGGGAATGAGCAGTTCTTC; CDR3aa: CASSLGGGTGNEQFF
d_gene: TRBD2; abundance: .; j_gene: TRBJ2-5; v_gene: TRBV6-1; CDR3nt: TGTGCCAGCAGTGAACCTCGCCTAGCGGGCCCCCCCGGAACCCAGTACTTC; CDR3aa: CASSEPRLAGPPGTQYF
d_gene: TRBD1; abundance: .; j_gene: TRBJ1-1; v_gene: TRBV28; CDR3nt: TGTGCCAGCAGTGGATCAGGGGGTCCGAACACTGAAGCTTTCTTT; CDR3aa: CASSGSGGPNTEAFF
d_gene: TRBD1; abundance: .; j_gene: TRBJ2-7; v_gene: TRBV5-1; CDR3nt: TGCGCCAGCAGGGGACAGGCAAGCAGGTACGAGCAGTACTTC; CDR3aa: CASRGQASRYEQYF
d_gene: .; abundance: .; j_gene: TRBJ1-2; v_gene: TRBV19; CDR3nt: TGTGCCAGTAGCCAACAGTTATTCGATGGCTACACCTTC; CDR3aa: CASSQQLFDGYTF
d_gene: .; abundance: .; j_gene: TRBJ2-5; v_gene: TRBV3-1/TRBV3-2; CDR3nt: TGTGCCAGCAGCCAAGAGGGAGGCCCCAAGACCCAGTACTTC; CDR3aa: CASSQEGGPKTQYF
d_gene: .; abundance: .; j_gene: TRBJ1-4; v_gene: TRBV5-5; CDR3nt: TGTGCCAGCAGCTTGGCCCTTAGTCATAATGAAAAACTGTTTTTT; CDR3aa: CASSLALSHNEKLFF
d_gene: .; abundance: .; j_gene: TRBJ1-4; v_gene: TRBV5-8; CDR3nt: TGTGCCAGCAGCTTGCGAACAGGGAAGACTAATGAAAAACTGTTTTTT; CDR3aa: CASSLRTGKTNEKLFF
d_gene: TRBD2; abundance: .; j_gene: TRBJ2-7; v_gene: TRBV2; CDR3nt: TGTGCCAGCATCGGGACTAGCGGCTACGAGCAGTACTTC; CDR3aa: CASIGTSGYEQYF
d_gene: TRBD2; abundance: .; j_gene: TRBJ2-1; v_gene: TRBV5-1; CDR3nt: TGCGCCAGCAGCCTACTAGTAGCGGGAACCTCCTACAATGAGCAGTTCTTC; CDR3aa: CASSLLVAGTSYNEQFF
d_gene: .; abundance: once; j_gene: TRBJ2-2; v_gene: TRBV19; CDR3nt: TGTGCCAGTAGGATATCGGCCGGGGAGCTGTTTTTT; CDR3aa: CASRISAGELFF
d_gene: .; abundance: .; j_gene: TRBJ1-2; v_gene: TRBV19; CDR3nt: TGTGCCAGTAGTATCCCCAGGGTTAACTATGGCTACACCTTC; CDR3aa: CASSIPRVNYGYTF
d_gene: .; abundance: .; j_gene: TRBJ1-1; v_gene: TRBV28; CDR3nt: TGTGCCAGCAGTTTATTTCAGGGCTTACTTATGAACACTGAAGCTTTCTTT; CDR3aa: CASSLFQGLLMNTEAFF
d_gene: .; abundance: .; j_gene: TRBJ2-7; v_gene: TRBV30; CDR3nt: TGTGCCTGGAGGATTTCTGGTGGGACAAACCGCTACGAGCAGTACTTC; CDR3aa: CAWRISGGTNRYEQYF
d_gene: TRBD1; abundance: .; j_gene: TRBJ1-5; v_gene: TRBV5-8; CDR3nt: TGTGCCAGCGTGAGGGACAGGGGGACGCCCCAGCATTTT; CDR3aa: CASVRDRGTPQHF
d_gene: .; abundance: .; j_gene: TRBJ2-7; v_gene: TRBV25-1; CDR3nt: TGTGCCAGCAGTGAACCCCAGGGTTCCACCTACGAGCAGTACTTC; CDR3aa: CASSEPQGSTYEQYF
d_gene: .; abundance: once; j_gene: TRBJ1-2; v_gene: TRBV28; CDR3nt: TGTGCCAGCATTGACTTCTATGGCTACACCTTC; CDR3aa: CASIDFYGYTF
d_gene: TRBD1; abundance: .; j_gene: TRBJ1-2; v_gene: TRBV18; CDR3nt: TGTGCCAGCTCACCCGGGACAGAAGTCTATGGCTACACCTTC; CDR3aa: CASSPGTEVYGYTF
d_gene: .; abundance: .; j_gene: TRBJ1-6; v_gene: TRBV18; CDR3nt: TGTGCCAGCTCACCGGGACTCGATAATTCACCCCTCCACTTT; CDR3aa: CASSPGLDNSPLHF